The entry below describes one T cell receptor beta chain. What it binds is not known. Reverse transcription used about 0.5 to 1 ug RNA and random hexamers. The amplification used immunoSEQ multiplex PCR on TCR beta CDR3; it spanned 54 Vbeta and 13 Jbeta. One entry per CDR3 protein results from TCRdb running MiXCR on the immunoSEQ multiplex PCR reads. Among roughly 200,000 distinct CDR3 sequences listed, nearly 97% were seen once. This sample was included in a study of CD8 T cells in Susac syndrome. The multiple sclerosis controls comprised treatment-naive patients whose relapsing-remitting disease was stable or active. Study observations and caveats: As the study acknowledged, the number of individuals who were part of its TCR sequencing and HLA analysis was relatively small.

The CDR3 extends over 15 amino acids. The V gene's germline CDR1 is LGHDT and CDR2 YNNKEL (reference sequence). Trimming removed 0 bases at V and 6 bases at J, with 14 bases between. Sequenced sample: CD4+ T cells from PBMCs. The chain recombines TRBV3-1 with TRBJ1-1; no definite D call. The source is a human donor with multiple sclerosis. The CDR3 is CASSQDLGVLAEAFF. The CDR3 DNA reads as TGTGCCAGCAGCCAAGATCTAGGAGTATTAGCTGAAGCTTTCTTT.